This T cell receptor beta chain was captured in a study of cytomegalovirus exposure and HLA in healthy donors. For the study at large: The study placed approximately 80% of its 350 to 400 genotyped donors in the Caucasian-associated ancestry cluster. Notes on the study in general: A later look showed TCR association rates differing by HLA locus, highest for DRB1 and lowest for HLA-C.

With 60 Vbeta and 13 Jbeta primers, the PCR was carried out. As processed by the authors: The authors later counted roughly 77 million unique TCR beta chains, 9.5 million to 11 million of them shared. The protocol was immunoSEQ multiplex PCR, while the TCRdb copy is restricted to in-frame clones and leaves out a portion. The D gene and trimming were derived from the DNA, and the V and J assignments and clone size from that table. The table has about 270,000 clones, roughly two thirds seen once; the top ten hold over 2%. Of note for this clone: Its antigen is not known.

This receptor was taken from a female donor in good health and CMV-seronegative. Sequencing was carried out using PBMCs.

The CDR3 sequence is CASSGDWRGNEQFF. CDR3 DNA: TGTGCCAGCAGTGGAGACTGGAGGGGCAATGAGCAGTTCTTC. The chain employs TRBV2 and TRBJ2-1; a weak D match, TRBD2 (6 bases). The germline V and J ends were trimmed by 4 bases and 6 bases, with 13 bases remaining between them. The CDR3 is made up of 14 amino acids. In germline, CDR1 is SNHLY, CDR2 FYNNEI.